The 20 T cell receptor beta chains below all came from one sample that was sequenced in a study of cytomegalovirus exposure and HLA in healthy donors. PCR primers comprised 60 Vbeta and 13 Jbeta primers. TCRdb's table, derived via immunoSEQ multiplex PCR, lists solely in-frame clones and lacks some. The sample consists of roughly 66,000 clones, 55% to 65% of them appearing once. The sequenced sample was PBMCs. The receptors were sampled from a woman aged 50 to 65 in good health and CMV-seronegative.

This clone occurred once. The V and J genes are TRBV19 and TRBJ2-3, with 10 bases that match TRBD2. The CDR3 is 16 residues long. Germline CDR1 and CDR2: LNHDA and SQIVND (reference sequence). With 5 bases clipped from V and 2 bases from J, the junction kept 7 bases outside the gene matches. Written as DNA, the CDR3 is TGTGCCAGTAGTGACAGACTAGCGGGTTACACAGATACGCAGTATTTT. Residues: CASSDRLAGYTDTQYF.

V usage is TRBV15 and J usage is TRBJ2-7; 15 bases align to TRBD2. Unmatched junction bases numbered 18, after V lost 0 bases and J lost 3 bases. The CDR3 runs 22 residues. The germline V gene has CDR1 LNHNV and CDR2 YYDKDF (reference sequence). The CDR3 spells CATSRERFGRGTSGRPHYEQYF. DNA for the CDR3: TGTGCCACCAGCAGAGAAAGGTTCGGTCGCGGGACTAGCGGGAGGCCCCACTACGAGCAGTACTTC. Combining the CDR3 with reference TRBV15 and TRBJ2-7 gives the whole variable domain DAMVIQNPRYQVTQFGKPVTLSCSQTLNHNVMYWYQQKSSQAPKLLFHYYDKDFNNEADTPDNFQSRRPNTSFCFLDIRSPGLGDTAMYLCATSRERFGRGTSGRPHYEQYFGPGTRLTVT.

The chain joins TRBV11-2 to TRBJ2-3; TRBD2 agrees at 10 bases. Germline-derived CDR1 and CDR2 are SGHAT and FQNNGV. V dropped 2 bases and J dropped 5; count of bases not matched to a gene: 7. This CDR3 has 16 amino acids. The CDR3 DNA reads TGTGCCAGCAGCTTACGTCTAGCGGGAGAGGGAGATACGCAGTATTTT. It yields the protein CASSLRLAGEGDTQYF.

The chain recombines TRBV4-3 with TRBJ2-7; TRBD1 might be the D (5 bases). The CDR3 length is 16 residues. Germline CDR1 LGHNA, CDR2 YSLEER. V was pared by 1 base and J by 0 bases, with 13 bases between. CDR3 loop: CASSQALWQGSYEQYF. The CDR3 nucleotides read TGCGCCAGCAGCCAAGCTCTCTGGCAGGGCTCCTACGAGCAGTACTTC.

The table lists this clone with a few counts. The CDR3 nucleotides read TGTGCCAGCAGCCCGGACAGGGGGCTAGCTAATGAAAAACTGTTTTTT. Translating gives CASSPDRGLANEKLFF. The chain has TRBV5-4 and TRBJ1-4; 11 positions match TRBD1. This CDR3 comprises 16 residues. Germline-derived CDR1 and CDR2 are SGHNT and YYREEE (reference sequence). V was pared by 4 bases and J by 3 bases, with 5 bases of the junction left unmatched.

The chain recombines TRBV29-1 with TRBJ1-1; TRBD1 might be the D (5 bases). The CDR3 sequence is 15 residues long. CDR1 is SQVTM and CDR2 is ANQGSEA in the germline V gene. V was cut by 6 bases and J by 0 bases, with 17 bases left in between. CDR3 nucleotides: TGCAGCGTGGCCCCAGGGTGGGCAATGAACACTGAAGCTTTCTTT. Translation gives CSVAPGWAMNTEAFF.

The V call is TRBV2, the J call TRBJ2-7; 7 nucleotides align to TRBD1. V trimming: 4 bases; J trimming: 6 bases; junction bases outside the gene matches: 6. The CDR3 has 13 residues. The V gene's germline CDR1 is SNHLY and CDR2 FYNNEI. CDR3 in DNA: TGTGCCAGCAGTGTTGACAGGGAAGGCGAGCAGTACTTC. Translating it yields CASSVDREGEQYF.

This CDR3 reads CAWSAGGAETQYF. In DNA form, the CDR3 reads TGTGCCTGGAGTGCCGGGGGGGCGGAGACCCAGTACTTC. The rearrangement uses TRBV30 and TRBJ2-5, with TRBD2 matching 8 bases. V shed 1 base, J shed 5 bases, and the junction held 3 bases outside the gene matches. Germline loops: CDR1 GTSNPN, CDR2 SVGIG (reference sequence). This CDR3 has 13 residues.

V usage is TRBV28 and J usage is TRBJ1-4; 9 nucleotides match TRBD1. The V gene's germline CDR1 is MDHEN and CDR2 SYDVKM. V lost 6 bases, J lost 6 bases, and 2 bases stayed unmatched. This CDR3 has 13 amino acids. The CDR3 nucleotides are TGTGCCAGCAGAAGACAGGGGGATGAAAAACTGTTTTTT. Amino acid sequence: CASRRQGDEKLFF. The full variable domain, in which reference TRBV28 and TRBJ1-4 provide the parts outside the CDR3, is DVKVTQSSRYLVKRTGEKVFLECVQDMDHENMFWYRQDPGLGLRLIYFSYDVKMKEKGDIPEGYSVSREKKERFSLILESASTNQTSMYLCASRRQGDEKLFFGSGTQLSVL.

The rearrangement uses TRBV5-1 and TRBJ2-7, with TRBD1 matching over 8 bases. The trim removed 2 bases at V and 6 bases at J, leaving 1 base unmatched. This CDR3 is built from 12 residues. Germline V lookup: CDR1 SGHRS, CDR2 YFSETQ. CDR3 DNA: TGCGCCAGCAGCTTCACAGGGGGCGAGCAGTACTTC. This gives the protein CASSFTGGEQYF.

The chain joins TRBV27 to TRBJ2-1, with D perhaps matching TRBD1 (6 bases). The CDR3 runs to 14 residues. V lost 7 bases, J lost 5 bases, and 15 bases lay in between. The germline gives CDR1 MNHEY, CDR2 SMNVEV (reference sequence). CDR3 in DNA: TGTGCCAGCACGAGGACAGTTGCTAACAATGAGCAGTTCTTC. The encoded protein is CASTRTVANNEQFF.

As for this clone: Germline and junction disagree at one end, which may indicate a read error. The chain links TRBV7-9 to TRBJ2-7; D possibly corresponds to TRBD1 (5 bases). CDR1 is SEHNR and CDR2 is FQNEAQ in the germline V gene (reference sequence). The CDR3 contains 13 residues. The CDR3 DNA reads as TGTTCCAGCAGCCCAACGACAGTTTACGAGCAGTACTTC. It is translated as CSSSPTTVYEQYF.

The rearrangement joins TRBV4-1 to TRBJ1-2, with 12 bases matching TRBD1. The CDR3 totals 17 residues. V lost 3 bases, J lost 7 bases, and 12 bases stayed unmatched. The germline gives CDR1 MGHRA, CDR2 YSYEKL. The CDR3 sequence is CASSHNRDRGRGIGYTF. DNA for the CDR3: TGCGCCAGCAGCCATAACCGGGACAGGGGGCGCGGAATTGGCTACACCTTC.

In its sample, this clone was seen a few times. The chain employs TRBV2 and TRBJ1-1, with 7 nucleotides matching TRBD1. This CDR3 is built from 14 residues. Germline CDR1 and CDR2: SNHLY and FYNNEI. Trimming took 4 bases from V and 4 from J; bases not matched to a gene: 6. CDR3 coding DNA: TGTGCCAGCAGTGGCGCAGGGGGGAGCACTGAAGCTTTCTTT. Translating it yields CASSGAGGSTEAFF.

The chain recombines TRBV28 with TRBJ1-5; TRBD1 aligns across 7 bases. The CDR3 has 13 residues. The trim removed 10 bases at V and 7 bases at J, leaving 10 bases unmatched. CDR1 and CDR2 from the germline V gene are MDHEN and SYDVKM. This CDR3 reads CATSTGIIQPQHF. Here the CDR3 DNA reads TGTGCCACCTCGACAGGGATTATACAGCCCCAGCATTTT.

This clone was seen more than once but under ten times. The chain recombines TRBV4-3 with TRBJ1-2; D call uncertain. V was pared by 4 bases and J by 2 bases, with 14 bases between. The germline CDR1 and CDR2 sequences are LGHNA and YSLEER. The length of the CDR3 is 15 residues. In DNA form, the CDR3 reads TGCGCCAGCAGCCCCCAGATATCCCAGAACTATGGCTACACCTTC. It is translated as CASSPQISQNYGYTF.

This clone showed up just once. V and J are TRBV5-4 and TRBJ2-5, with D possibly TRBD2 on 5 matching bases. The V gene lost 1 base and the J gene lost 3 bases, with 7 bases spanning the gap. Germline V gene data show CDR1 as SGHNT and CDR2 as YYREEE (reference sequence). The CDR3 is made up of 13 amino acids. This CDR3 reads CASSLRAEETQYF. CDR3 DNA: TGTGCCAGCAGCTTGAGAGCGGAAGAGACCCAGTACTTC.

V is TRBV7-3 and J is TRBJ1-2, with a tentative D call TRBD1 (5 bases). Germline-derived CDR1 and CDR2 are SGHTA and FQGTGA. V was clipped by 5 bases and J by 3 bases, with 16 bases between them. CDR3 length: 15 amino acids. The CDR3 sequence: CASSHFVGTYYGYTF. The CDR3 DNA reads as TGTGCCAGCAGCCATTTCGTCGGGACTTACTATGGCTACACCTTC.

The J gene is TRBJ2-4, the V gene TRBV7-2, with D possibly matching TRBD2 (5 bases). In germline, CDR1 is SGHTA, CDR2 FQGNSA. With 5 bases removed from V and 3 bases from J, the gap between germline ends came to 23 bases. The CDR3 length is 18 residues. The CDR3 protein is CASSPAGVRGWVKNIQYF. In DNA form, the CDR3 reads TGTGCCAGCAGCCCCGCCGGGGTTCGGGGTTGGGTCAAAAACATTCAGTACTTC.

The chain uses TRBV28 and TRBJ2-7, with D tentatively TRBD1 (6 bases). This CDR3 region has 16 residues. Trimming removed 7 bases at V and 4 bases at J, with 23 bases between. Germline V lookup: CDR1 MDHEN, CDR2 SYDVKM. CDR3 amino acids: CASTPSNGRGSYEQYF. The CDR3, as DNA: TGTGCCAGCACCCCCAGTAATGGCAGGGGATCATACGAGCAGTACTTC. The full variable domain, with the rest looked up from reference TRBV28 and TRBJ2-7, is DVKVTQSSRYLVKRTGEKVFLECVQDMDHENMFWYRQDPGLGLRLIYFSYDVKMKEKGDIPEGYSVSREKKERFSLILESASTNQTSMYLCASTPSNGRGSYEQYFGPGTRLTVT.